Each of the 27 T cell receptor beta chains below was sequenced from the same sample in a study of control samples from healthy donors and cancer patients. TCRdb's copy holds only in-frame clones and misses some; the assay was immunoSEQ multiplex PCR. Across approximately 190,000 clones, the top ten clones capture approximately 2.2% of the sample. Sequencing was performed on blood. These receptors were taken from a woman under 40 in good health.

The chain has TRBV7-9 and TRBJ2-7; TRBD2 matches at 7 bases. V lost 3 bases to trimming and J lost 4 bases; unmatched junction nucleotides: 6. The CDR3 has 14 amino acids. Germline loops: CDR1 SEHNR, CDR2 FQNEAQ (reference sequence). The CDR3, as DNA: TGTGCCAGCAGCTTTGGGCAGGGAGGGTACGAGCAGTACTTC. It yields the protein CASSFGQGGYEQYF.

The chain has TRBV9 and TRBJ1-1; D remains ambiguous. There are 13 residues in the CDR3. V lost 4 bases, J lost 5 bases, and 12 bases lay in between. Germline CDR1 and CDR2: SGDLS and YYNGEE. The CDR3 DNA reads TGTGCCAGCAGCCGGATCGGGGATACTGAAGCTTTCTTT. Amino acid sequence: CASSRIGDTEAFF.

The CDR3 spells CASTGQFWDIQYF. The CDR3 DNA reads as TGTGCCAGCACCGGACAGTTCTGGGACATTCAGTACTTC. J is TRBJ2-4 and V is TRBV28; D is perhaps TRBD1 (6 bases). Trimming took off 7 bases at V and 8 bases at J, with 15 bases between the two ends. Germline CDR1 reads MDHEN; CDR2 reads SYDVKM. CDR3 length equals 13 residues.

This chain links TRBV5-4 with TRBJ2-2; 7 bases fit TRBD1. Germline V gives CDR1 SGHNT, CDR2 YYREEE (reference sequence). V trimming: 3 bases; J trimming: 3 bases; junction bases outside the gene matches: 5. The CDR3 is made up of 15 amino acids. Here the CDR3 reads CASSSGQFYTGELFF. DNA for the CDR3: TGTGCCAGCAGCTCGGGACAGTTTTACACCGGGGAGCTGTTTTTT.

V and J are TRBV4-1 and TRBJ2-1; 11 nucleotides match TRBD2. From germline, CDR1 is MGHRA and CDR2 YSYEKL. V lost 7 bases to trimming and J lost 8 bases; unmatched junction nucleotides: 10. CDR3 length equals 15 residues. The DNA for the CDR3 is TGCGCCAGCACCCTTCTTAGCGGGGGGGCCTATGAGCAGTTCTTC. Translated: CASTLLSGGAYEQFF.

The CDR3 sequence: CASRETRSGITGELFF. CDR3 coding DNA: TGTGCCAGCCGAGAAACCAGGTCGGGTATAACCGGGGAGCTGTTTTTT. J is TRBJ2-2 and V is TRBV28; D gene ambiguous. V lost 8 bases, J lost 5 bases, and 21 bases lay in between. Germline V gene data show CDR1 as MDHEN and CDR2 as SYDVKM. There are 16 residues in the CDR3.

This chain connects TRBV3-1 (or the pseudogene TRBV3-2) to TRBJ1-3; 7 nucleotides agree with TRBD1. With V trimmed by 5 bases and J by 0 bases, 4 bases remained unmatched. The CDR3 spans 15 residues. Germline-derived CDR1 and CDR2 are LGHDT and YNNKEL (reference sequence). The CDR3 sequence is CASSDGQVSGNTIYF. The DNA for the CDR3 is TGTGCCAGCAGCGACGGACAGGTCTCTGGAAACACCATATATTTT.

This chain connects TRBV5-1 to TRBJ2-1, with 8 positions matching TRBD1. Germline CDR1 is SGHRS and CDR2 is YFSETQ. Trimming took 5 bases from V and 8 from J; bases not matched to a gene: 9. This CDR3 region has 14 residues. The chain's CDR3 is CASRWTGIDDEQFF. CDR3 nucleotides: TGCGCCAGCAGATGGACAGGGATTGACGATGAGCAGTTCTTC.

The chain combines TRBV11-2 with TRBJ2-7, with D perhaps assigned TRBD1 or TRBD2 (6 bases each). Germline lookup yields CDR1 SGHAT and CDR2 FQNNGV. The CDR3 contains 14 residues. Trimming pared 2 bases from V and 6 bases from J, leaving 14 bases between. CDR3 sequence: CASSLKGGRREQYF. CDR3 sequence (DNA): TGTGCCAGCAGCTTAAAGGGGGGCCGTCGCGAGCAGTACTTC. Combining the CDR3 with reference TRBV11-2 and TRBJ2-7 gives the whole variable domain EAGVAQSPRYKIIEKRQSVAFWCNPISGHATLYWYQQILGQGPKLLIQFQNNGVVDDSQLPKDRFSAERLKGVDSTLKIQPAKLEDSAVYLCASSLKGGRREQYFGPGTRLTVT.

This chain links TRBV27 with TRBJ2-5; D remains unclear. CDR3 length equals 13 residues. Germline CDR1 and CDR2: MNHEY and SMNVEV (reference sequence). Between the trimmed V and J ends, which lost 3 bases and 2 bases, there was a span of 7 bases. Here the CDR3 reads CASSFGQQETQYF. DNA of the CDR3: TGTGCCAGCAGTTTCGGTCAGCAAGAGACCCAGTACTTC.

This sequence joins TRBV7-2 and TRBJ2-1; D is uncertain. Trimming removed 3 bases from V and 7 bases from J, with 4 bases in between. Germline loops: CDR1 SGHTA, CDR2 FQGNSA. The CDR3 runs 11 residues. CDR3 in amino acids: CASSFLNEQFF. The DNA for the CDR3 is TGTGCCAGCAGCTTTCTTAATGAGCAGTTCTTC.

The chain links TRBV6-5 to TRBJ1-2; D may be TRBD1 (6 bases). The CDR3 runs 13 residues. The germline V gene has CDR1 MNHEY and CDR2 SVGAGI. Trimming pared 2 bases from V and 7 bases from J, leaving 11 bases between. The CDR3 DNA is TGTGCCAGCAGTTACACGAGGGGGTTTGGCTACACCTTC. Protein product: CASSYTRGFGYTF.

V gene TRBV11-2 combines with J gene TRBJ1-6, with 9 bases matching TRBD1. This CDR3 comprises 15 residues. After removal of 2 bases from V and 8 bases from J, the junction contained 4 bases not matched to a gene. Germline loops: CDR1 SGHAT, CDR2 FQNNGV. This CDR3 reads CASSLTGGYYSPLHF. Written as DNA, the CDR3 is TGTGCCAGCAGCTTAACAGGGGGCTACTATTCACCCCTCCACTTT.

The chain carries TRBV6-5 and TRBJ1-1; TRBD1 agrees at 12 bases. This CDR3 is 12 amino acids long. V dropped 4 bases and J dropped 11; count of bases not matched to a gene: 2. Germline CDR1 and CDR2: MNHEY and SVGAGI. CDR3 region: CASSSGTGGAFF. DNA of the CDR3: TGTGCCAGCAGTTCCGGGACAGGGGGCGCTTTCTTT.

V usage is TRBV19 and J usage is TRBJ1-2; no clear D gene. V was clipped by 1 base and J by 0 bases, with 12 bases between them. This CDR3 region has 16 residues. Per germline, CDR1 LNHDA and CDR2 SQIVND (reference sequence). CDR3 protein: CASSIGAGLTNYGYTF. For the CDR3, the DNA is TGTGCCAGTAGTATAGGGGCAGGCCTCACTAACTATGGCTACACCTTC.

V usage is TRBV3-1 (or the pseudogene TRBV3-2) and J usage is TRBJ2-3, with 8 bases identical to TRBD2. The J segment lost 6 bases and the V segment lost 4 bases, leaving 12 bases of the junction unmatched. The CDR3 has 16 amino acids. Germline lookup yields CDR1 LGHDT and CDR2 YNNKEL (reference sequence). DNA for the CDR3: TGTGCCAGCAGCCGAGTAACGGGGGGGCTGGCTGATACGCAGTATTTT. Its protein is CASSRVTGGLADTQYF.

The CDR3 DNA reads TGCGCCAGCAGCCGAAAACCCGGGGCGGACGGGGAGCAGTTCTTC. This translates into CASSRKPGADGEQFF. The chain is built from TRBV4-1 and TRBJ2-1, with D tentatively TRBD1 or TRBD2 (5 bases each). The CDR3 has 15 amino acids. Germline assignment: CDR1 MGHRA and CDR2 YSYEKL. The V end lost 4 bases, the J end lost 10 bases, and 20 bases lay between the germline ends.

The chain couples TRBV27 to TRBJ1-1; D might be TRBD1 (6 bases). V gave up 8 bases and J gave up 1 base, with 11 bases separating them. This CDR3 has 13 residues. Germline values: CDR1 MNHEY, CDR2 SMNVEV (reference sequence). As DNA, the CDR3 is TGTGCCAGCGGGGGGCCGGGGAACACTGAAGCTTTCTTT. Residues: CASGGPGNTEAFF.

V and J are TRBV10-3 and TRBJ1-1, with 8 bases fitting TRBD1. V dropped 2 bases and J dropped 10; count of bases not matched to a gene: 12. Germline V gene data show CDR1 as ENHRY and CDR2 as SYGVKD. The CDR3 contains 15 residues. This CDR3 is CAISEEYTGGRGAFF. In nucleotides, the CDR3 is TGTGCCATCAGTGAGGAGTACACAGGGGGAAGGGGAGCTTTCTTT.

CDR3 sequence (DNA): TGTGCCAGCAGCCCCGGACGGATCTATGGCTACACCTTC. This codes for CASSPGRIYGYTF. J is TRBJ1-2 and V is TRBV6-2 or TRBV6-3; D is unclear. The CDR3 covers 13 residues. The V end was cut by 6 bases, the J end by 4 bases, with 12 bases between. Germline V gene sequence: CDR1 MNHEY, CDR2 SVGEGT.

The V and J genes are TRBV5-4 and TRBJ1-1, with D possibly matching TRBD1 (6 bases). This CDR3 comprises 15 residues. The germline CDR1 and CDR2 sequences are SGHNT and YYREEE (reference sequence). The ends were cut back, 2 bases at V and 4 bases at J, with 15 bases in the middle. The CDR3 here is CASSLVRGAGTEAFF. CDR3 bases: TGTGCCAGCAGCTTAGTGCGGGGGGCGGGCACTGAAGCTTTCTTT.

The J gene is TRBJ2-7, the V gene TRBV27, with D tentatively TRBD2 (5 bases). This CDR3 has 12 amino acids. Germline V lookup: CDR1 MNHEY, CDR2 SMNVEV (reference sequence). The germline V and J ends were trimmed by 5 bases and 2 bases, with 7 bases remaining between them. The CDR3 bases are TGTGCCAGCAGTAAGGGAGCCTACGAGCAGTACTTC. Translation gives CASSKGAYEQYF.

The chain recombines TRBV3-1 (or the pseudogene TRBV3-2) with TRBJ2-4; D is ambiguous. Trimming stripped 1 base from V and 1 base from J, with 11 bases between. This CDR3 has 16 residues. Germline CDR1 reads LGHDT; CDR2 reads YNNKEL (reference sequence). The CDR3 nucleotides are TGTGCCAGCAGCCAAGCGAGTACCCTGGCCAAAAACATTCAGTACTTC. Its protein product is CASSQASTLAKNIQYF.

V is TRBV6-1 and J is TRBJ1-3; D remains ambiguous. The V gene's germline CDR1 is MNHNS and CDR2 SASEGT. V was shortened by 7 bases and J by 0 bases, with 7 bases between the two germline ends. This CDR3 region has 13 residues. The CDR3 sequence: CASKTSSGNTIYF. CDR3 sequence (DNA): TGTGCCAGCAAGACTTCCTCTGGAAACACCATATATTTT.

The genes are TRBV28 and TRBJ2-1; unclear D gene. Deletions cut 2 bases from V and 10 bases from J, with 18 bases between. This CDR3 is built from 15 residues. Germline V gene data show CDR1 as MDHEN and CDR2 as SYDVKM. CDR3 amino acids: CASSLGLRLRLEQFF. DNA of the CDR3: TGTGCCAGCAGTTTAGGGTTACGGCTACGTTTGGAGCAGTTCTTC.

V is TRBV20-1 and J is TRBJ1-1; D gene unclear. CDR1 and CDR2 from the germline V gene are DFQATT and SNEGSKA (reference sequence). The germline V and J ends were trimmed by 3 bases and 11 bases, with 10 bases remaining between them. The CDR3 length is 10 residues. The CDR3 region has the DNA TGCAGTGCTAGGCCTGATGGGGCTTTCTTT. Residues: CSARPDGAFF.

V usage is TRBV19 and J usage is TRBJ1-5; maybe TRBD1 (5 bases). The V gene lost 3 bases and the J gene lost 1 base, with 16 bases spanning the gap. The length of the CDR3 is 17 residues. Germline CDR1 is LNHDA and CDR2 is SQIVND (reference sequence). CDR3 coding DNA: TGTGCCAGTAGTATGGGGCCGCTGGGTGGGAGCAATCAGCCCCAGCATTTT. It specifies CASSMGPLGGSNQPQHF. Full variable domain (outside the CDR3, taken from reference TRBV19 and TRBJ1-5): DGGITQSPKYLFRKEGQNVTLSCEQNLNHDAMYWYRQDPGQGLRLIYYSQIVNDFQKGDIAEGYSVSREKKESFPLTVTSAQKNPTAFYLCASSMGPLGGSNQPQHFGDGTRLSIL.